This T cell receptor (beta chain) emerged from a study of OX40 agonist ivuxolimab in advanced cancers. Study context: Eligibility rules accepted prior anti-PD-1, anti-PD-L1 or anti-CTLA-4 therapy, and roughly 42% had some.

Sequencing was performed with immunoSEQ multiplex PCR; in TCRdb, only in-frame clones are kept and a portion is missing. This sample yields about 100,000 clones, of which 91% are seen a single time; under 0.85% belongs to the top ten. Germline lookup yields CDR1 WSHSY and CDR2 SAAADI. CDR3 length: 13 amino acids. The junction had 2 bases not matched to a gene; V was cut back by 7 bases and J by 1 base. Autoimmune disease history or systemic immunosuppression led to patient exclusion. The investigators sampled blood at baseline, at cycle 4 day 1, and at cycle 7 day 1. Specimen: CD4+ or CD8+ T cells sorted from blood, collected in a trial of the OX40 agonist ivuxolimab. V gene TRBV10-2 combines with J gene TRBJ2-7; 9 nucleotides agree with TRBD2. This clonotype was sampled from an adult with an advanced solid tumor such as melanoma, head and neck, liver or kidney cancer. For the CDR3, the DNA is TGCGCCAGCAATAGCGGGAGTTCCTACGAGCAGTACTTC. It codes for CASNSGSSYEQYF.